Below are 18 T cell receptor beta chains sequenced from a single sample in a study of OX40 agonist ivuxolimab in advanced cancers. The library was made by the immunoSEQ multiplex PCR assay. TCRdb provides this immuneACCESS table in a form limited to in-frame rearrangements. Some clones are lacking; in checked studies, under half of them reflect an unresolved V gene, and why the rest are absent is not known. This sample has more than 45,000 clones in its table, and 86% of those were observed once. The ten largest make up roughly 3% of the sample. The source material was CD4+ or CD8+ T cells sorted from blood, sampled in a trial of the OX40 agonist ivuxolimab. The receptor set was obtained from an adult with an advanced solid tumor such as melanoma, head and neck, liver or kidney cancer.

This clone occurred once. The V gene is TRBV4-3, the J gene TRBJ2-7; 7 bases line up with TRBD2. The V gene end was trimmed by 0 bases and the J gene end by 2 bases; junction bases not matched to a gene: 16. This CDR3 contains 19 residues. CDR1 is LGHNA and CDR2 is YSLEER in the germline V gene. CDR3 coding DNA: TGCGCCAGCAGCCAAGATTGGGGTAGCGGGCCCTTCGGGACCTACGAGCAGTACTTC. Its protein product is CASSQDWGSGPFGTYEQYF.

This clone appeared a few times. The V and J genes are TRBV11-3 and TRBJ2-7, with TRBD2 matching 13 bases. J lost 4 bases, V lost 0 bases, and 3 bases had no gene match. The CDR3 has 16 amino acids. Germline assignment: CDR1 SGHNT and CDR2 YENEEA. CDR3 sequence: CASSLDGTSGAYEQYF. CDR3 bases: TGTGCCAGCAGCTTAGACGGGACTAGCGGGGCGTACGAGCAGTACTTC.

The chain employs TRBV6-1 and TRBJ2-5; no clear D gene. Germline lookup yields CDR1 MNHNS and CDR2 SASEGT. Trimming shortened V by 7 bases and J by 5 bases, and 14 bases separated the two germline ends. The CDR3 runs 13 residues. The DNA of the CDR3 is TGTGCCAGCACAAATTATTTGGAGGAGACCCAGTACTTC. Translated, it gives CASTNYLEETQYF.

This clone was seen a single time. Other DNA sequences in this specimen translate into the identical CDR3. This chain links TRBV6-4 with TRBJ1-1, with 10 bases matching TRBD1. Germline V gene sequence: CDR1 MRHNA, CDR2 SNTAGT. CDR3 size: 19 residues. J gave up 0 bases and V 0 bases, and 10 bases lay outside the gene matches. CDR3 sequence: CASSDSSGTGDIMNTEAFF. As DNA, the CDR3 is TGTGCCAGCAGTGACTCCTCCGGGACAGGGGATATCATGAACACTGAAGCTTTCTTT.

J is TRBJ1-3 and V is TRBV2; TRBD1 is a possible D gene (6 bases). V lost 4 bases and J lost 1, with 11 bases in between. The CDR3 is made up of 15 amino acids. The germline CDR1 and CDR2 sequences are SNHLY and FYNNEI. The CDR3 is CASSAQGGSGNTIYF. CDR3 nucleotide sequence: TGTGCCAGCAGTGCACAGGGCGGATCTGGAAACACCATATATTTT.

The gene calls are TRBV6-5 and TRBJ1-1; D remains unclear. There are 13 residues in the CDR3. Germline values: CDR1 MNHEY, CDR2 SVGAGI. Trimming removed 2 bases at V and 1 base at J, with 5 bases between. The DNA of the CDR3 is TGTGCCAGCAGTTACGAAAGGAACACTGAAGCTTTCTTT. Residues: CASSYERNTEAFF.

CDR3 sequence reads: CASSNPGLAGNEQFF. In DNA form, the CDR3 reads TGTGCCAGCAGTAACCCGGGACTAGCGGGGAATGAGCAGTTCTTC. The V call is TRBV6-6, the J call TRBJ2-1, with TRBD2 matching 13 bases. With V trimmed by 5 bases and J by 7 bases, 5 bases remained unmatched. CDR1 and CDR2 (germline): MNHNY, SVGAGI (reference sequence). There are 15 residues in the CDR3.

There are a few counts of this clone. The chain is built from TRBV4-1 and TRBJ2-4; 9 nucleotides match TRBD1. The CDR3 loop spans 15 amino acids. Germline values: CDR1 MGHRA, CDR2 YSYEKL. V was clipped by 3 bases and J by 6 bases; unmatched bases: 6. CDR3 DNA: TGCGCCAGCAGCCATCTACCGGGACAGGGAAACATTCAGTACTTC. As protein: CASSHLPGQGNIQYF.

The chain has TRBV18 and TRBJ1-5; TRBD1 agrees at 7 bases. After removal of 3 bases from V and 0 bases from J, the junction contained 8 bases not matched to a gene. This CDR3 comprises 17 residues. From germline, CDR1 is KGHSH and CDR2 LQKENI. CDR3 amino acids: CASSPGTGEYSNQPQHF. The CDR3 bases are TGTGCCAGCTCACCTGGAACAGGGGAATATAGCAATCAGCCCCAGCATTTT.

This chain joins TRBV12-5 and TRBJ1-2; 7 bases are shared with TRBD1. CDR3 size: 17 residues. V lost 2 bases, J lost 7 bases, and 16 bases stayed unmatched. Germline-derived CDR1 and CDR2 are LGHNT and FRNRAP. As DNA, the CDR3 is TGTGCTAGTGGTTTGTCGAACTCATTCGACAGGGCCGCTGGCTACACCTTC. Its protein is CASGLSNSFDRAAGYTF.

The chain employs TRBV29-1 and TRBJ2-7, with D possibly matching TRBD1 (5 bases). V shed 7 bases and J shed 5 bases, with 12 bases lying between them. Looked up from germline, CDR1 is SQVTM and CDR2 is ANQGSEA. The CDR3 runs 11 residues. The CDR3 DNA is TGCAGCGGCAGGGTTTACGACGAGCAGTACTTC. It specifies CSGRVYDEQYF.

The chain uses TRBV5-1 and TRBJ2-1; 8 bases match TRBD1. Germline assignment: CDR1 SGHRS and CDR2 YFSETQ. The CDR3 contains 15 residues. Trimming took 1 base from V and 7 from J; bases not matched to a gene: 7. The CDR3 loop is CASSLWDRSENEQFF. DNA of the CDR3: TGCGCCAGCAGCTTGTGGGACAGGTCCGAGAATGAGCAGTTCTTC.

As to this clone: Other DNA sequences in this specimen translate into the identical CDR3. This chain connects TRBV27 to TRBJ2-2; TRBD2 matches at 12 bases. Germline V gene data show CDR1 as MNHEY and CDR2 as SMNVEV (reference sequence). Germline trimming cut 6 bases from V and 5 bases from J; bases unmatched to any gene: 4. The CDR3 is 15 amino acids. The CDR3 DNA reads TGTGCCAGCAGCCCGGGACTAGCGGGTACCGGGGAGCTGTTTTTT. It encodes CASSPGLAGTGELFF.

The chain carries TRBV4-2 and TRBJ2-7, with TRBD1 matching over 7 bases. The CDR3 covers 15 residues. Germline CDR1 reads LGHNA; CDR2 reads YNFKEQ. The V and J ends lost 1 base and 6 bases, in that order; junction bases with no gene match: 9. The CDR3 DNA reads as TGTGCCAGCAGCCAAGCCGACAGGGAACCGGGCGAGCAGTACTTC. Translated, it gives CASSQADREPGEQYF.

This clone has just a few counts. Here the CDR3 DNA reads TGTGCCAGCAGCCCGGGAGGACAGGGCCCCTCATACGAGCAGTACTTC. Translated: CASSPGGQGPSYEQYF. The chain carries TRBV11-3 and TRBJ2-7, with a weak D call TRBD1 (8 bases). Trimming pared 5 bases from V and 4 bases from J, leaving 21 bases between. Germline V lookup: CDR1 SGHNT, CDR2 YENEEA. CDR3 length equals 16 residues.

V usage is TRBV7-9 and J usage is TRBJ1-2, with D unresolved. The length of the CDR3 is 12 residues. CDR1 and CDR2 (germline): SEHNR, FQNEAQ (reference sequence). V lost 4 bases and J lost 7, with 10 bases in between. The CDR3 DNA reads TGTGCCAGCAGCTCTCCTATGGGTGGCTACACCTTC. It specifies CASSSPMGGYTF.

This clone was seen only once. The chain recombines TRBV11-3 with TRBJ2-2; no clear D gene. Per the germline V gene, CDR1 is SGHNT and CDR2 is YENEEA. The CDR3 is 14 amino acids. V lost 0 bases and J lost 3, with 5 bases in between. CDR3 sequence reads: CASSLEGYTGELFF. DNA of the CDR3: TGTGCCAGCAGCTTAGAGGGTTACACCGGGGAGCTGTTTTTT.

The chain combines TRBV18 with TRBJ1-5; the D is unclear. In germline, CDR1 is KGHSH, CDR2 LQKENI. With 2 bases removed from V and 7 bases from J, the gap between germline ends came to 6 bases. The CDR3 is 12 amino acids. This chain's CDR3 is CASSPSGQPQHF. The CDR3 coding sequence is TGTGCCAGCTCACCATCCGGGCAGCCCCAGCATTTT.